The present TCR beta chain was sequenced within a study of control samples from healthy donors and cancer patients (dated by TCRdb to the early 2020s). The CDR3 goes from the cysteine to the phenylalanine over 16 residues. The retained sequence is limited to the CDR3, 48 bases, with the frame set at the first base. Taken from the germline V gene, the CDR1 and CDR2 loops are KGHSH and LQKENI. For this chain, trimming is 2 bases at the V end and 5 bases at the J end, and the number of junction bases without a gene match is 8. Libraries came from the immunoSEQ multiplex PCR assay. TCRdb carries this immuneACCESS record with in-frame sequences only. Its versions omit some clonotypes, under half of them owing to an unresolved V gene in the studies checked, with the rest unexplained. In all, the sample holds fewer than 95,000 clones, and 90% to 95% of those were seen once. The top ten constitute 15% to 18% of the sample.

Points on this clone: Which antigen it targets is not known. The input lacks base qualities; no much larger clone sits a single base away.

The chain joins TRBV18 to TRBJ2-2; 7 bases in the middle match TRBD1. The source is a man younger than 40 in good health. Input material: blood. The CDR3 here reads CASSPWDSDRTGELFF. The sequenced DNA is TGTGCCAGCTCACCATGGGACAGCGACCGGACCGGGGAGCTGTTTTTT.